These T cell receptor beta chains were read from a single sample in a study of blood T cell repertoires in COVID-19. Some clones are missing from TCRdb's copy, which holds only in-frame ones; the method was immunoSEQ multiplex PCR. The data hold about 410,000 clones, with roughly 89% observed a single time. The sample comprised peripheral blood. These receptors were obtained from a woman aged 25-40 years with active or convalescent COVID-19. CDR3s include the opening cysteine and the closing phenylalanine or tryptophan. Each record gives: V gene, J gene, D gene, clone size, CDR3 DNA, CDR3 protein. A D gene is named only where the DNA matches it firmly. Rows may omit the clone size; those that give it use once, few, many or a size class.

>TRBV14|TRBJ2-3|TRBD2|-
TGTGCCAGCAACCCACTAGCGGAGGACGATACGCAGTATTTT
CASNPLAEDDTQYF
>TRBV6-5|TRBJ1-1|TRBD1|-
TGTGCCAGCAGTTACGGGACAGGGGCCACTGAAGCTTTCTTT
CASSYGTGATEAFF
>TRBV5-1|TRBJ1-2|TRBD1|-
TGCGCCAGCAGCTTGTTAACAGGGGAGGCTCATGGCTACACCTTC
CASSLLTGEAHGYTF
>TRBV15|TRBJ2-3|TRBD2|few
TGTGCCACCAGCAGTGGTGGCGCTAGCGGGCAATTCCACACAGATACGCAGTATTTT
CATSSGGASGQFHTDTQYF
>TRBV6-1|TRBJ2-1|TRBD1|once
TGTGCCAGCAGTGGAAGGGACAGGGGGCCCTACAATGAGCAGTTCTTC
CASSGRDRGPYNEQFF
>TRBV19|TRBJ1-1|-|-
TGTGCCAGTAGACGACAGAACACTGAAGCTTTCTTT
CASRRQNTEAFF
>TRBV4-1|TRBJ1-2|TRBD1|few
TGCGCCAGCAGCCAGCCGGGACAGGGGGCGAATGGCTACACCTTC
CASSQPGQGANGYTF
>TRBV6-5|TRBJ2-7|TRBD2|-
TGTGCCAGCAGTTACTCCCCGGGACTAGCGGGGGAAGAGCAGTACTTC
CASSYSPGLAGEEQYF
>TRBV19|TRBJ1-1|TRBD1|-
TGTGCCAGTACGCAGGGGGCAGTGGGGAACACTGAAGCTTTCTTT
CASTQGAVGNTEAFF
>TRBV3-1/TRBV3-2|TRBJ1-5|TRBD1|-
TGTGCCAGCAGCCCCCAAGGACAGGGAAGCAATCAGCCCCAGCATTTT
CASSPQGQGSNQPQHF
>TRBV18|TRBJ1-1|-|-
TGTGCCAGCTCAGGAGGTTCGGGGGAGACTGAAGCTTTCTTT
CASSGGSGETEAFF
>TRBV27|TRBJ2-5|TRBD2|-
TGTGCCAGCAGTCCCATAGCGGGGGGGCTTCGAGAGACCCAGTACTTC
CASSPIAGGLRETQYF
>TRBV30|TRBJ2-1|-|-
TGTGCCTGGTCACGGCTAGCGATATACAATGAGCAGTTCTTC
CAWSRLAIYNEQFF
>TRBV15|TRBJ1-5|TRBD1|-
TGTGCCACCAGCAGAGGCGGACAGGGATCTAATAGCAATCAGCCCCAGCATTTT
CATSRGGQGSNSNQPQHF
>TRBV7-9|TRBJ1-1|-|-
TGTGCCAGCAGCTCGTACACGTACAGGGTAGTAGAAACTGAAGCTTTCTTT
CASSSYTYRVVETEAFF
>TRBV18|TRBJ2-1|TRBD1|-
TGTGCCAGCTCACCTGTACGCTCGGGACAGCCCTACAATGAGCAGTTCTTC
CASSPVRSGQPYNEQFF
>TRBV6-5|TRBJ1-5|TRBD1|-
TGTGCCAGCAGTCTAGACAGGGACAATCAGCCCCAGCATTTT
CASSLDRDNQPQHF
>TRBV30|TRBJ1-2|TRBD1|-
TGTGCCTGGTGGGGACAGGGGTATGGCTACACCTTC
CAWWGQGYGYTF
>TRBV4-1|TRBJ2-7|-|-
TGCGCCAGCAGCCAAGATAGAGAGGGGGAGCCCGGATCCTACGAGCAGTACTTC
CASSQDREGEPGSYEQYF
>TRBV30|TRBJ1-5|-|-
TGTGCCTGGAGTACCGGGAACAATCAGCCCCAGCATTTT
CAWSTGNNQPQHF
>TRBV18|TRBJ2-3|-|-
TGTGCCAGCTCACCACAGACCCAGGGGGGAGATACGCAGTATTTT
CASSPQTQGGDTQYF
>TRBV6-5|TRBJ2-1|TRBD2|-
TGTGCCAGCAGACTAGCGGGAGGAACTTACAATGAGCAGTTCTTC
CASRLAGGTYNEQFF
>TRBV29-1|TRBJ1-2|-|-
TGCAGCGTTGATGACAGTAACTATGGCTACACCTTC
CSVDDSNYGYTF
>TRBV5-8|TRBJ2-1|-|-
TGTGCCAGCAGTAGACCGCCAAGCGATGAGCAGTTCTTC
CASSRPPSDEQFF
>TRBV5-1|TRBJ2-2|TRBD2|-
TGCGCCAGCAGCTTTTATGGGACTAGCGGTACCGGGGAGCTGTTTTTT
CASSFYGTSGTGELFF
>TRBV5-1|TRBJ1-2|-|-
TGCGCCAGCAGCTTGGCCGCGCAGGGCAACTATGGCTACACCTTC
CASSLAAQGNYGYTF
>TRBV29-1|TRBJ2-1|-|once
TGCAGCGTTGCGGTCGCAGGGGATGAGCAGTTCTTC
CSVAVAGDEQFF
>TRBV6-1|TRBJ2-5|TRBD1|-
TGTGCCAGCAGTGACGGACAGGGGGTATGGACCCAGTACTTC
CASSDGQGVWTQYF
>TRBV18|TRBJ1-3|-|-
TGTGCCAGCTCACCTCCAGCGAGGTTGGGTCCCGGAAACACCATATATTTT
CASSPPARLGPGNTIYF